This TCR beta chain emerged from a study of CD8 T cells in ankylosing spondylitis. This clonotype was recorded a few times. Its matching antigen is unknown. Notes on the study in general: What seemed typical of ankylosing spondylitis blood was a TCR beta motif built from about eight highly homologous variants. Earlier reports found some motif variants in synovial fluid and blood in reactive arthritis. Clones linked to disease were reported to show significant enrichment in matched ankylosing spondylitis synovial fluid.

Making the TCR beta libraries involved quantitative 5'-RACE with molecular barcodes. TCRdb itself ran the 5' RACE reads through MiXCR, one entry per CDR3 protein. The sample shows 230,000 or so distinct CDR3 sequences, more than 20% of them seen only once. The CDR3 loop spans 14 amino acids. Trimming pared 0 bases from V and 7 bases from J, leaving 13 bases between. Germline V gene lookup returns CDR1 DFQATT and CDR2 SNEGSKA (reference sequence). The chain couples TRBV20-1 to TRBJ1-5; possible D gene TRBD1, 5 bases. Material for sequencing was blood, either unsorted or a sorted T cell fraction (not recorded which). The receptor comes from a male donor with ankylosing spondylitis or in good health (not recorded which). CDR3 in amino acids: CSARDWRGTQPQHF. CDR3 sequence (DNA): TGCAGTGCTAGAGATTGGCGGGGCACCCAGCCCCAGCATTTT.